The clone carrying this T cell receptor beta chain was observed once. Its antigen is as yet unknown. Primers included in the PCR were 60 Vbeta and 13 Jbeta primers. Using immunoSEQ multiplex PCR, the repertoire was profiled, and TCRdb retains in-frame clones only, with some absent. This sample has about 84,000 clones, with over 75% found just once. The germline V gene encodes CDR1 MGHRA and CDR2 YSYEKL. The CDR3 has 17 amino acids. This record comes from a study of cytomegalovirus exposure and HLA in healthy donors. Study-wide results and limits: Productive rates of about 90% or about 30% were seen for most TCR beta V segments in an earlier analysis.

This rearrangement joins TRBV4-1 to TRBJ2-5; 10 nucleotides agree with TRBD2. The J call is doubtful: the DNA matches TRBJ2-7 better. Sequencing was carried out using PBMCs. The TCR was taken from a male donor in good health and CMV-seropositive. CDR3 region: CASSPKVASGRIHEQYF. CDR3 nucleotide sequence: TGCGCCAGCAGCCCTAAGGTTGCTAGCGGGAGAATCCACGAGCAGTACTTC.